This T cell receptor (beta chain) derives from a study of CD8+CD57+ T cells in acquired aplastic anemia. Study summary: Roughly 3 ug was the average amount of DNA from sorted CD4+ and CD8+ cells.

Study findings and constraints: Patients and controls had in common around 29 CD8+ CDR3 sequences.

Researchers used genomic DNA as the template to profile TCR beta VDJ and CDR3. MiXCR was run by TCRdb on the reads, yielding one entry per CDR3 protein. The sample consists of 150,000 to 200,000 distinct CDR3 sequences, 64% of them appearing once. Regarding this clonotype: What it binds is not known.

Sequencing was carried out using sorted CD4+, CD8+, or CD8+CD57+ T cells (not recorded which) from PBMCs. The TCR sequence derives from a human donor with severe aplastic anemia or a healthy control (not recorded which).

The CDR3 coding sequence is TGCAGTGCTAGTAGGTCTAGCGGCTACAATGAGCAGTTCTTC. It specifies CSASRSSGYNEQFF. The chain recombines TRBV20-1 with TRBJ2-1; TRBD2 agrees at 7 bases. CDR1 DFQATT and CDR2 SNEGSKA come from the germline V gene (reference sequence). V lost 3 bases, J lost 3 bases, and 5 bases stayed unmatched. The CDR3 length is 14 residues.